One sample yielded the 26 T cell receptor beta chains listed below, sequenced in a study of T-cell memory formation after mild COVID-19. TCRdb independently ran MiXCR on the 5' RACE reads; one entry per CDR3 protein. The profile shows around 29,000 distinct CDR3 sequences, about 16% of them singletons. Material for sequencing was PBMCs or a T cell subset sorted from them (not recorded which). The receptors here all came from an adult who had mild COVID-19 (a few samples of this study predate the infection). Cell type and time point are not known.

In its sample, this clonotype was seen many times. This chain uses TRBV11-2 with TRBJ2-3; TRBD1 agrees at 8 bases. Germline V gene data show CDR1 as SGHAT and CDR2 as FQNNGV. After removal of 5 bases from V and 2 bases from J, the junction contained 9 bases not matched to a gene. CDR3 length: 16 residues. The CDR3 region has the DNA TGTGCCAGCAGCGAAGGGACAGGCAGTCACACAGATACGCAGTATTTT. Amino acids: CASSEGTGSHTDTQYF.

This clonotype was detected many times. The chain uses TRBV7-2 and TRBJ1-3; no definite D call. Germline V CDR1 and CDR2: SGHTA, FQGNSA. The CDR3 extends over 12 amino acids. V was clipped by 2 bases and J by 6 bases, with 5 bases between them. CDR3 sequence (DNA): TGTGCCAGCAGCTTATCGCCAAACACCATATATTTT. Its translation: CASSLSPNTIYF.

The chain uses TRBV7-9 and TRBJ1-2, with TRBD1 identical over 7 bases. The CDR3 is 13 residues long. Germline trimming cut 2 bases from V and 7 bases from J; bases unmatched to any gene: 4. Germline-derived CDR1 and CDR2 are SEHNR and FQNEAQ (reference sequence). The DNA for the CDR3 is TGTGCCAGCAGCTTATCAGGGGGGCCTGGCTACACCTTC. Protein product: CASSLSGGPGYTF.

This clonotype has at least ten counts. The chain couples TRBV27 to TRBJ2-6; D unresolved. The CDR3 has 15 residues. Trimming shortened V by 3 bases and J by 0 bases, and 6 bases separated the two germline ends. Germline values: CDR1 MNHEY, CDR2 SMNVEV (reference sequence). The CDR3 nucleotides are TGTGCCAGCAGTTTTTGGTCCTCTGGGGCCAACGTCCTGACTTTC. It translates to CASSFWSSGANVLTF.

This clonotype was seen repeatedly, ten times or more. The chain carries TRBV5-1 and TRBJ1-5; tentative D call: TRBD1 (5 bases). Germline CDR1 SGHRS, CDR2 YFSETQ. V lost 0 bases and J 2 bases, leaving 6 bases between the germline ends. The CDR3 spans 14 residues. The CDR3 reads CASSLGGGNQPQHF. The DNA of the CDR3 is TGCGCCAGCAGCTTGGGAGGGGGCAATCAGCCCCAGCATTTT.

This clonotype has a count of ten or more. Mismatch with germline at one junction end may stem from a read error. The chain combines TRBV7-9 with TRBJ2-1; D is ambiguous. This CDR3 is 12 amino acids long. Germline CDR1 reads SEHNR; CDR2 reads FQNEAQ (reference sequence). The CDR3 here is CASSLAVDEQFF. CDR3 DNA sequence: TGTGCCAGCAGTTTAGCCGTGGATGAGCAGTTCTTC.

As for this clonotype: Its ends do not fully match the called genes, so a read error is possible. J is TRBJ1-5 and V is TRBV28; 9 bases fit TRBD1. This CDR3 comprises 15 residues. Germline V lookup: CDR1 MDHEN, CDR2 SYDVKM. CDR3 in amino acids: CGSMGDTGGSPAQHF. The CDR3 region has the DNA TGTGGCAGCATGGGGGATACAGGGGGCTCCCCAGCCCAGCATTTT.

The chain joins TRBV7-9 to TRBJ1-1; D call uncertain. Trimming shortened V by 1 base and J by 4 bases, and 4 bases separated the two germline ends. The germline gives CDR1 SEHNR, CDR2 FQNEAQ (reference sequence). The CDR3 is 12 amino acids. The CDR3 here is CASSLDFTEAFF. In nucleotides, the CDR3 is TGTGCCAGCAGCTTAGATTTCACTGAAGCTTTCTTT. The full variable domain, its missing parts supplied by reference TRBV7-9 and TRBJ1-1, is DTGVSQNPRHKITKRGQNVTFRCDPISEHNRLYWYRQTLGQGPEFLTYFQNEAQLEKSRLLSDRFSAERPKGSFSTLEIQRTEQGDSAMYLCASSLDFTEAFFGQGTRLTVV.

V and J are TRBV12-3 or TRBV12-4 and TRBJ1-2; the D is unclear. This CDR3 contains 15 residues. Trimming shortened V by 5 bases and J by 4 bases, and 17 bases separated the two germline ends. The CDR3: CASSIRTGRAYGYTF. The CDR3, as DNA: TGTGCCAGCAGTATTAGGACCGGGAGGGCCTATGGCTACACCTTC.

In this sample, this clonotype turned up many times. The rearrangement uses TRBV10-3 and TRBJ1-1; weak D call: TRBD1 (6 bases). The CDR3 is made up of 13 amino acids. The germline CDR1 and CDR2 sequences are ENHRY and SYGVKD. Trimming pared 7 bases from V and 1 base from J, leaving 10 bases between. The CDR3 spells CAIKGDQNTEAFF. The DNA for the CDR3 is TGTGCCATCAAGGGGGATCAGAACACTGAAGCTTTCTTT.

The sample holds a few counts of this clonotype. This chain uses TRBV4-1 with TRBJ2-1, with 9 bases that match TRBD2. The V gene's germline CDR1 is MGHRA and CDR2 YSYEKL. The CDR3 is made up of 15 amino acids. Trimming cost V 3 bases and J 7 bases; bases outside gene matches: 7. The CDR3 region is CASSHIAGDGNEQFF. CDR3 nucleotides: TGCGCCAGCAGCCATATAGCGGGAGATGGGAATGAGCAGTTCTTC.

This clonotype was seen a handful of times. This rearrangement joins TRBV7-9 to TRBJ2-1, with D perhaps TRBD2 (6 bases). Trimming pared 5 bases from V and 9 bases from J, leaving 11 bases between. CDR1 SEHNR and CDR2 FQNEAQ come from the germline V gene (reference sequence). This CDR3 has 12 residues. The CDR3 sequence is CASSLTSREQFF. The DNA of the CDR3 is TGTGCCAGCAGCCTGACTAGTCGTGAGCAGTTCTTC. Full variable domain (missing parts from reference TRBV7-9 and TRBJ2-1): DTGVSQNPRHKITKRGQNVTFRCDPISEHNRLYWYRQTLGQGPEFLTYFQNEAQLEKSRLLSDRFSAERPKGSFSTLEIQRTEQGDSAMYLCASSLTSREQFFGPGTRLTVL.

This clonotype was observed at least ten times. The chain has TRBV28 and TRBJ2-1; 10 nucleotides match TRBD2. Looked up from germline, CDR1 is MDHEN and CDR2 is SYDVKM. The J segment lost 11 bases and the V segment lost 3 bases, leaving 7 bases of the junction unmatched. CDR3 length: 14 amino acids. This CDR3 is CASSFEASGRKQFF. The DNA for the CDR3 is TGTGCCAGCAGTTTTGAGGCTAGCGGGAGAAAGCAGTTCTTC. Filled out from reference TRBV28 and TRBJ2-1, the complete variable domain reads DVKVTQSSRYLVKRTGEKVFLECVQDMDHENMFWYRQDPGLGLRLIYFSYDVKMKEKGDIPEGYSVSREKKERFSLILESASTNQTSMYLCASSFEASGRKQFFGPGTRLTVL.

This clonotype was recorded at least ten times. V is TRBV7-9 and J is TRBJ1-4; TRBD1 is a possible D gene (6 bases). Trimming pared 5 bases from V and 8 bases from J, leaving 18 bases between. The CDR3 is 15 residues long. From germline, CDR1 is SEHNR and CDR2 FQNEAQ (reference sequence). CDR3 nucleotides: TGTGCCAGCAGCCTCGCGGGGGCCCGCAAAGAAAAACTGTTTTTT. It specifies CASSLAGARKEKLFF.

In its sample, this clonotype was seen a few times. The chain joins TRBV5-4 to TRBJ1-1; D is perhaps TRBD1 (5 bases). Germline CDR1 and CDR2: SGHNT and YYREEE (reference sequence). The ends were cut back, 7 bases at V and 0 bases at J, with 16 bases in the middle. This CDR3 has 15 amino acids. The CDR3 DNA reads TGTGCCAGCGGGGACTGGATTTCCATGAACACTGAAGCTTTCTTT. Its protein is CASGDWISMNTEAFF.

This clonotype was seen repeatedly, ten times or more. The gene calls are TRBV7-2 and TRBJ2-3, with 10 bases fitting TRBD1. There are 16 residues in the CDR3. CDR1 and CDR2 (germline): SGHTA, FQGNSA. J gave up 5 bases and V 5 bases, and 10 bases lay outside the gene matches. The CDR3 DNA reads as TGTGCCAGCAGCGTAGGCTCGGGACAGGGGCAAGATACGCAGTATTTT. Translating gives CASSVGSGQGQDTQYF.

This CDR3 reads CASSVAWGSSYEQYF. The CDR3 DNA sequence: TGTGCCAGCAGCGTAGCTTGGGGGAGTTCCTACGAGCAGTACTTC. The rearrangement uses TRBV9 and TRBJ2-7; TRBD1 or TRBD2 may be the D gene (5 bases each). V was pared by 0 bases and J by 1 base, with 11 bases between. This CDR3 region has 15 residues. Germline V lookup: CDR1 SGDLS, CDR2 YYNGEE.

This clonotype has a count of ten or more. This rearrangement joins TRBV12-3 or TRBV12-4 to TRBJ1-5, with a possible D match to TRBD1 (5 bases). The CDR3 is 14 amino acids. The V end lost 8 bases, the J end lost 2 bases, and 13 bases lay between the germline ends. CDR3 sequence: CASRGGGRNQPQHF. CDR3 bases: TGTGCCAGCCGGGGGGGTGGACGCAATCAGCCCCAGCATTTT.

This clonotype came up a few times. The rearrangement joins TRBV9 to TRBJ2-2, with 7 bases lining up with TRBD2. The CDR3 loop spans 15 amino acids. Unmatched junction bases numbered 7, after V lost 4 bases and J lost 4 bases. CDR1 and CDR2 from the germline V gene are SGDLS and YYNGEE. The CDR3 loop reads CASSPRDYRTGELFF. CDR3 DNA sequence: TGTGCCAGCAGCCCCCGGGACTACCGCACCGGGGAGCTGTTTTTT.

The table lists this clonotype with many counts. J is TRBJ1-6 and V is TRBV12-3 or TRBV12-4; tentative D call: TRBD1 (6 bases). CDR3 length: 15 amino acids. Trimming removed 3 bases at V and 9 bases at J, with 15 bases between. The CDR3 coding sequence is TGTGCCAGCAGTTTTGAAGGCAGGGGTAGTTCACCCCTCCACTTT. Translation: CASSFEGRGSSPLHF.

The sample holds many counts of this clonotype. The chain combines TRBV19 with TRBJ2-2, with D tentatively TRBD1 (6 bases). The germline V gene has CDR1 LNHDA and CDR2 SQIVND (reference sequence). The CDR3 has 15 residues. V was clipped by 6 bases and J by 3 bases, with 14 bases between them. The CDR3 spells CASRGTTLHTGELFF. CDR3 coding DNA: TGTGCCAGTAGAGGGACAACTCTGCACACCGGGGAGCTGTTTTTT.

By share, this clonotype counts as medium-sized (0.01 to 0.1%). The V and J genes are TRBV5-1 and TRBJ2-7; TRBD1 matches at 7 bases. Germline CDR1 is SGHRS and CDR2 is YFSETQ. The CDR3 runs to 15 residues. Trimming took 4 bases from V and 0 from J; bases not matched to a gene: 7. CDR3 sequence reads: CASSRDRAFSYEQYF. The DNA for the CDR3 is TGCGCCAGCAGCAGAGACAGGGCATTCTCCTACGAGCAGTACTTC.

This clonotype was observed many times. The gene calls are TRBV29-1 and TRBJ2-3; possibly TRBD2 for D (5 bases). V was pared by 0 bases and J by 1 base, with 14 bases between. Germline V CDR1 and CDR2: SQVTM, ANQGSEA. The CDR3 covers 16 residues. CDR3 sequence (DNA): TGCAGCGTTGAAGATTCGGGAAGGCTAGGCACAGATACGCAGTATTTT. This encodes CSVEDSGRLGTDTQYF.

This clonotype was recorded many times. The CDR3 DNA follows: TGTGCCAGCAGCTTACTGGGTCAGCCCCAGCATTTT. Translated: CASSLLGQPQHF. This chain connects TRBV7-2 to TRBJ1-5; D unresolved. Germline V CDR1 and CDR2: SGHTA, FQGNSA. The CDR3 is made up of 12 amino acids. Trimming shortened V by 2 bases and J by 6 bases, and 5 bases separated the two germline ends.

This clonotype turned up a few times. The gene calls are TRBV4-1 and TRBJ1-1, with unresolved D. This CDR3 spans 14 amino acids. Germline V gene lookup returns CDR1 MGHRA and CDR2 YSYEKL. With 1 base removed from V and 0 bases from J, the gap between germline ends came to 6 bases. The CDR3 nucleotides are TGCGCCAGCAGCCAAGGATCGGTGAACACTGAAGCTTTCTTT. Protein product: CASSQGSVNTEAFF.

This clonotype showed up many times. This chain uses TRBV20-1 with TRBJ2-6; 7 bases line up with TRBD1. CDR3 length: 16 amino acids. Per the germline V gene, CDR1 is DFQATT and CDR2 is SNEGSKA (reference sequence). Trimming took 5 bases from V and 2 from J; bases not matched to a gene: 9. Here the CDR3 DNA reads TGCAGTGCTCGAAGGACAGGACAGACTGGGGCCAACGTCCTGACTTTC. Its translation is CSARRTGQTGANVLTF.